These 32 T cell receptor beta chains were sequenced from one sample in a study of CD8+ T cells in alopecia areata. The authors extracted RNA and reverse transcribed it into cDNA as the sequencing template. Profiled with immunoSEQ multiplex PCR; TCRdb holds only in-frame clones, not every one. The data contain about 220,000 clones, roughly 56% of them seen just once; the ten biggest clones take up more than 1.5%. Treatment indicated: oral pan-JAK inhibitor, 5-10 mg twice daily. The specimen comprised CD4+ T cells sorted from blood, sampled at week 4, from a patient treated with tofacitinib. All receptors come from a human donor with alopecia areata.

This chain joins TRBV7-2 and TRBJ1-6, with a weak D call TRBD1 (5 bases). From germline, CDR1 is SGHTA and CDR2 FQGNSA. Trimming pared 1 base from V and 13 bases from J, leaving 20 bases between. This CDR3 has 16 residues. In nucleotides, the CDR3 is TGTGCCAGCAGCTTAGGTGGAGGGGCGGTTTTATGGCCCCTCCACTTT. This codes for CASSLGGGAVLWPLHF.

This clone has just a few counts. This chain uses TRBV7-2 with TRBJ2-5, with D hard to call. CDR3 length equals 13 residues. The germline gives CDR1 SGHTA, CDR2 FQGNSA. With 6 bases removed from V and 13 bases from J, the gap between germline ends came to 21 bases. CDR3 DNA: TGTGCCAGCAGTCCATTACGCTGGCTAACGTTGTACTTC. Translating it yields CASSPLRWLTLYF.

The J gene is TRBJ2-7, the V gene TRBV27; no clear D. The V and J ends lost 7 bases and 1 base respectively, with 11 bases between them. The CDR3 extends over 13 amino acids. Germline assignment: CDR1 MNHEY and CDR2 SMNVEV (reference sequence). The CDR3 region is CASKGQESYEQYF. The CDR3 nucleotides are TGTGCCAGCAAAGGGCAGGAGTCCTACGAGCAGTACTTC.

V and J are TRBV29-1 and TRBJ1-1; D remains ambiguous. V dropped 6 bases and J dropped 1 base, with 12 bases sitting between them. Germline V gene sequence: CDR1 SQVTM, CDR2 ANQGSEA. The CDR3 is 13 amino acids. In DNA, the CDR3 is TGCAGCGTGGACGGACGGACGAACACTGAAGCTTTCTTT. It is translated as CSVDGRTNTEAFF.

The rearrangement joins TRBV2 to TRBJ2-7; 8 bases map to TRBD2. The CDR3 length is 15 residues. V was pared by 1 base and J by 5 bases, with 7 bases of the junction left unmatched. Germline V lookup: CDR1 SNHLY, CDR2 FYNNEI. The CDR3 DNA reads as TGTGCCAGCAGTGAAGTGGGACTAGGGGTCCACGAGCAGTACTTC. Protein product: CASSEVGLGVHEQYF.

V and J are TRBV29-1 and TRBJ2-2; 8 positions match TRBD2. J lost 5 bases, V lost 8 bases, and 10 bases had no gene match. CDR3 length equals 14 residues. The germline V gene encodes CDR1 SQVTM and CDR2 ANQGSEA. The chain's CDR3 is CSTPGLVGTGELFF. The DNA of the CDR3 is TGCAGCACCCCGGGACTAGTGGGTACCGGGGAGCTGTTTTTT.

The chain combines TRBV27 with TRBJ1-2, with a weak D call TRBD1 (5 bases). The CDR3 runs to 14 residues. Trimming pared 6 bases from V and 5 bases from J, leaving 16 bases between. Germline-derived CDR1 and CDR2 are MNHEY and SMNVEV (reference sequence). The CDR3 region has the DNA TGTGCCAGCAGCCCGGGGGGGACCCCTTATGGCTACACCTTC. Protein sequence: CASSPGGTPYGYTF.

The V call is TRBV6-5, the J call TRBJ2-1; possible D gene TRBD2, 5 bases. The CDR3 contains 12 residues. Deletions cut 6 bases from V and 10 bases from J, with 13 bases between. Germline V lookup: CDR1 MNHEY, CDR2 SVGAGI. The CDR3 nucleotides read TGTGCCAGCAGGAAAAGCCGGAGGGAGCAGTTCTTC. Protein: CASRKSRREQFF.

This clone occurred many times. The chain has TRBV4-3 and TRBJ1-5, with a tentative D call TRBD1 (6 bases). From germline, CDR1 is LGHNA and CDR2 YSLEER. This CDR3 is built from 15 residues. V lost 0 bases to trimming and J lost 4 bases, with 10 bases between them. The DNA of the CDR3 is TGCGCCAGCAGCCAAGAAGGGACACCTAATCAGCCCCAGCATTTT. Protein: CASSQEGTPNQPQHF.

The V call is TRBV7-9, the J call TRBJ2-1; D may be TRBD2 (6 bases). The CDR3 is made up of 15 amino acids. The V and J ends lost 5 bases and 1 base respectively, with 12 bases between them. Germline CDR1 and CDR2: SEHNR and FQNEAQ (reference sequence). CDR3 sequence (DNA): TGTGCCAGCAGCCCCCCGGGGGTGTCCTACAATGAGCAGTTCTTC. The encoded protein is CASSPPGVSYNEQFF.

This chain uses TRBV5-1 with TRBJ2-1; 8 bases fit TRBD2. Germline V gene lookup returns CDR1 SGHRS and CDR2 YFSETQ. The ends lost 4 bases at V and 9 bases at J; junction bases unmatched: 27. The CDR3 sequence is 20 residues long. The CDR3 DNA reads as TGCGCCAGCAGCCCCCCCCGGGGGACTAAAGCAGCGGGAGACTTGAGTGAGCAGTTCTTC. It yields the protein CASSPPRGTKAAGDLSEQFF. Variable domain in full (rest from reference TRBV5-1 and TRBJ2-1): KAGVTQTPRYLIKTRGQQVTLSCSPISGHRSVSWYQQTPGQGLQFLFEYFSETQRNKGNFPGRFSGRQFSNSRSEMNVSTLELGDSALYLCASSPPRGTKAAGDLSEQFFGPGTRLTVL.

The V gene is TRBV10-3, the J gene TRBJ2-3; the D is unclear. CDR3 length equals 12 residues. CDR1 ENHRY and CDR2 SYGVKD come from the germline V gene. Deletions cut 3 bases from V and 4 bases from J, with 5 bases between. Here the CDR3 reads CAISDGADTQYF. The CDR3, as DNA: TGTGCCATCAGTGATGGCGCAGATACGCAGTATTTT.

This clone appeared once. CDR3 amino acids: CAWSVRREGAYGYTF. Written as DNA, the CDR3 is TGTGCCTGGAGTGTACGCAGGGAAGGGGCCTATGGCTACACCTTC. The chain employs TRBV30 and TRBJ1-2; D possibly corresponds to TRBD1 (5 bases). Germline V gives CDR1 GTSNPN, CDR2 SVGIG (reference sequence). V gave up 0 bases and J gave up 4 bases, with 15 bases separating them. This CDR3 is 15 amino acids long.

The gene calls are TRBV25-1 and TRBJ2-7; D perhaps matches TRBD1 (6 bases). Between the trimmed V and J ends, which lost 6 bases and 5 bases, there was a span of 14 bases. From germline, CDR1 is MGHDK and CDR2 SYGVNS. The CDR3 sequence is 13 residues long. The CDR3 DNA is TGTGCCAGCAGCTATCAGGGGTTCGACGAGCAGTACTTC. This encodes CASSYQGFDEQYF.

The gene calls are TRBV30 and TRBJ2-1; the D gene is possibly TRBD1 (6 bases). Germline CDR1 and CDR2: GTSNPN and SVGIG (reference sequence). Trimming took off 2 bases at V and 6 bases at J, with 11 bases between the two ends. This CDR3 contains 13 residues. This CDR3 reads CAWSPQGFNEQFF. The CDR3 DNA is TGTGCCTGGAGTCCACAGGGTTTCAATGAGCAGTTCTTC. The full variable domain, rest sourced from reference TRBV30 and TRBJ2-1, is SQTIHQWPATLVQPVGSPLSLECTVEGTSNPNLYWYRQAAGRGLQLLFYSVGIGQISSEVPQNLSASRPQDRQFILSSKKLLLSDSGFYLCAWSPQGFNEQFFGPGTRLTVL.

The chain combines TRBV7-6 with TRBJ2-5; a possible D gene is TRBD1 (6 bases). There are 14 residues in the CDR3. V lost 5 bases, J lost 4 bases, and 14 bases lay in between. Germline values: CDR1 SGHVS, CDR2 FNYEAQ. CDR3 sequence: CASSPRTVRETQYF. The DNA for the CDR3 is TGTGCCAGCAGCCCCCGGACAGTGCGAGAGACCCAGTACTTC. Full variable domain (missing parts from reference TRBV7-6 and TRBJ2-5): GAGVSQSPRYKVTKRGQDVALRCDPISGHVSLYWYRQALGQGPEFLTYFNYEAQQDKSGLPNDRFSAERPEGSISTLTIQRTEQRDSAMYRCASSPRTVRETQYFGPGTRLLVL.

J is TRBJ2-7 and V is TRBV6-1; 7 bases are a match to TRBD1. CDR1 is MNHNS and CDR2 is SASEGT in the germline V gene. The CDR3 contains 14 residues. V lost 4 bases, J lost 0 bases, and 3 bases stayed unmatched. CDR3 amino acids: CASSVDRDSYEQYF. The CDR3 bases are TGTGCCAGCAGTGTCGACAGGGACTCCTACGAGCAGTACTTC.

V usage is TRBV27 and J usage is TRBJ1-1; D perhaps matches TRBD1 (5 bases). CDR3 length equals 12 residues. Germline values: CDR1 MNHEY, CDR2 SMNVEV (reference sequence). Trimming removed 5 bases from V and 11 bases from J, with 15 bases in between. The CDR3 spells CASSPGPSTAFF. The DNA of the CDR3 is TGTGCCAGCAGTCCGGGGCCCTCTACGGCTTTCTTT.

This clone was detected a few times. The rearrangement uses TRBV15 and TRBJ2-3; D is perhaps TRBD1 (5 bases). V lost 3 bases, J lost 5 bases, and 6 bases lay in between. Germline CDR1 and CDR2: LNHNV and YYDKDF (reference sequence). The CDR3 runs 12 residues. CDR3 sequence reads: CATSSQGDTQYF. The CDR3 DNA reads as TGTGCCACCAGCAGCCAGGGAGATACGCAGTATTTT.

This rearrangement joins TRBV29-1 to TRBJ1-2; perhaps TRBD1 as D (5 bases). The V and J ends lost 3 bases and 6 bases respectively, with 8 bases between them. The germline gives CDR1 SQVTM, CDR2 ANQGSEA. This CDR3 contains 11 residues. The CDR3 DNA is TGCAGCGTTGATTGGGGGAATGGCTACACCTTC. As protein: CSVDWGNGYTF.

This clone was detected a few times. The chain employs TRBV9 and TRBJ2-5; D possibly uses TRBD1 or TRBD2 (6 bases each). The germline V gene encodes CDR1 SGDLS and CDR2 YYNGEE. CDR3 length: 14 residues. V lost 3 bases and J 7 bases, leaving 16 bases between the germline ends. CDR3 coding DNA: TGTGCCAGCAGCGAACAGGGAGGTTATGGGACCCAGTACTTC. It codes for CASSEQGGYGTQYF.

The CDR3 DNA reads TGTGCCTGCGGGCGCGGGACAGCCTATTCCTACGAGCAGTACTTC. This encodes CACGRGTAYSYEQYF. The chain carries TRBV30 and TRBJ2-7; weak D call: TRBD1 (7 bases). Trimming removed 6 bases at V and 1 base at J, with 19 bases between. The germline gives CDR1 GTSNPN, CDR2 SVGIG (reference sequence). The CDR3 has 15 amino acids. The full variable domain, completed using reference TRBV30 and TRBJ2-7, is SQTIHQWPATLVQPVGSPLSLECTVEGTSNPNLYWYRQAAGRGLQLLFYSVGIGQISSEVPQNLSASRPQDRQFILSSKKLLLSDSGFYLCACGRGTAYSYEQYFGPGTRLTVT.

The chain uses TRBV13 and TRBJ2-1; D perhaps matches TRBD1 (5 bases). CDR3 length equals 12 residues. Germline V gives CDR1 PRHDT, CDR2 FYEKMQ (reference sequence). Deletions cut 2 bases from V and 10 bases from J, with 9 bases between. CDR3: CASSLQGREQFF. The DNA of the CDR3 is TGTGCCAGCAGCTTACAGGGTCGAGAGCAGTTCTTC.

V usage is TRBV25-1 and J usage is TRBJ1-2, with D possibly being TRBD1 (5 bases). The CDR3 sequence is 13 residues long. V shed 6 bases and J shed 5 bases, with 13 bases lying between them. Germline V gene lookup returns CDR1 MGHDK and CDR2 SYGVNS. The CDR3 bases are TGTGCCAGCAGATCAGGGAAGGAGTATGGCTACACCTTC. Protein: CASRSGKEYGYTF.

This clone was seen a few times. The J gene is TRBJ2-1, the V gene TRBV5-1; no clear D. The germline gives CDR1 SGHRS, CDR2 YFSETQ. V shed 4 bases and J shed 0 bases, with 14 bases lying between them. The CDR3 sequence is 16 residues long. The CDR3 DNA follows: TGCGCCAGCAGCCCCTCTGGCCTCAGCTCCTACAATGAGCAGTTCTTC. It specifies CASSPSGLSSYNEQFF.

The chain is built from TRBV7-2 and TRBJ1-6; possibly TRBD1 for D (6 bases). The germline gives CDR1 SGHTA, CDR2 FQGNSA. The CDR3 is 14 residues long. Deletions cut 3 bases from V and 7 bases from J, with 10 bases between. CDR3 sequence reads: CASSLGGRNSPLHF. CDR3 coding DNA: TGTGCCAGCAGCTTGGGGGGGCGAAATTCACCCCTCCACTTT.

The V gene is TRBV11-1, the J gene TRBJ1-1; 9 bases are shared with TRBD1. Looked up from germline, CDR1 is SGHAT and CDR2 is FQDESV (reference sequence). The CDR3 runs to 16 residues. V was clipped by 5 bases and J by 1 base; unmatched bases: 8. The CDR3 region has the DNA TGTGCCAGCAGCCAGAGTCCGGGACAGGGGAACACTGAAGCTTTCTTT. This sequence encodes CASSQSPGQGNTEAFF.

This sequence joins TRBV30 and TRBJ1-1; D gene uncertain. The CDR3 runs to 10 residues. Trimming stripped 1 base from V and 9 bases from J, with 6 bases between. Germline CDR1 is GTSNPN and CDR2 is SVGIG (reference sequence). CDR3 protein: CAWSAQKAFF. Written as DNA, the CDR3 is TGTGCCTGGAGTGCCCAAAAAGCTTTCTTT.

V is TRBV7-2 and J is TRBJ2-2, with D possibly matching TRBD1 (6 bases). This CDR3 has 15 amino acids. With 2 bases removed from V and 4 bases from J, the gap between germline ends came to 11 bases. Germline CDR1 reads SGHTA; CDR2 reads FQGNSA. The CDR3 region has the DNA TGTGCCAGCAGCTTATATGGACAGAGCACCGGGGAGCTGTTTTTT. Translation gives CASSLYGQSTGELFF.

This clone was seen more than once but under ten times. The chain joins TRBV4-1 to TRBJ2-2, with a tentative D call TRBD2 (5 bases). CDR1 is MGHRA and CDR2 is YSYEKL in the germline V gene. The CDR3 has 14 residues. Between the trimmed V and J ends, which lost 4 bases and 6 bases, there was a span of 12 bases. The CDR3 DNA sequence: TGCGCCAGCAGCCGACCCACTAGGTCCGGGGAGCTGTTTTTT. Its protein is CASSRPTRSGELFF.

DNA for the CDR3: TGCAGTGCTAGAGAGGACCTAGAAGCTTTCTTT. It translates to CSAREDLEAFF. The chain links TRBV20-1 to TRBJ1-1; D gene uncertain. The germline V gene has CDR1 DFQATT and CDR2 SNEGSKA (reference sequence). The CDR3 has 11 amino acids. With 0 bases removed from V and 8 bases from J, the gap between germline ends came to 7 bases.

The chain is built from TRBV4-1 and TRBJ1-5; D is undetermined. This CDR3 is built from 15 residues. Germline CDR1 and CDR2: MGHRA and YSYEKL. V lost 0 bases and J lost 3, with 9 bases in between. CDR3 residues: CASSQDDGLNQPQHF. CDR3 bases: TGCGCCAGCAGCCAAGATGACGGCCTCAATCAGCCCCAGCATTTT.